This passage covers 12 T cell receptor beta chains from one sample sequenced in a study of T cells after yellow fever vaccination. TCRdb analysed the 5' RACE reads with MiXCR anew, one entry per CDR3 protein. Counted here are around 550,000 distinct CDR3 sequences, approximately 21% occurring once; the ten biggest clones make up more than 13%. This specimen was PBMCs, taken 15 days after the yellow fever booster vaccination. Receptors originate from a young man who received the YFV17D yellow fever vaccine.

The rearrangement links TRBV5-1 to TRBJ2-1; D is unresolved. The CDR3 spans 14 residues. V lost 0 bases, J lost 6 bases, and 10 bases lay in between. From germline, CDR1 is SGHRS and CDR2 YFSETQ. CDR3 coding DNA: TGCGCCAGCAGCTTGGCAGTCGGACCCAATGAGCAGTTCTTC. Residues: CASSLAVGPNEQFF.

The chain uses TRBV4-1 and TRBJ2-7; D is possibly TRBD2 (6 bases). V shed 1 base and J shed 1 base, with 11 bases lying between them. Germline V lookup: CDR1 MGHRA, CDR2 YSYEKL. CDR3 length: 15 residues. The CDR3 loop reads CASSQALAISYEQYF. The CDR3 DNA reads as TGCGCCAGCAGCCAAGCACTAGCTATATCCTACGAGCAGTACTTC.

CDR3 sequence (DNA): TGTGCCAGCAGTTACGAATACGGCTCACCCCTCCACTTT. It translates to CASSYEYGSPLHF. This chain joins TRBV6-5 and TRBJ1-6, with D unclear. V was shortened by 2 bases and J by 10 bases, with 9 bases between the two germline ends. This CDR3 comprises 13 residues. Germline loops: CDR1 MNHEY, CDR2 SVGAGI.

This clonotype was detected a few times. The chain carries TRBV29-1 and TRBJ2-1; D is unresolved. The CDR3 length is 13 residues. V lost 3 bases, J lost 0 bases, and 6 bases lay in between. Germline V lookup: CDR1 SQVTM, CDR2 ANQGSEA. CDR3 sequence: CSVEPSSYNEQFF. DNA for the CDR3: TGCAGCGTTGAGCCCAGCTCCTACAATGAGCAGTTCTTC.

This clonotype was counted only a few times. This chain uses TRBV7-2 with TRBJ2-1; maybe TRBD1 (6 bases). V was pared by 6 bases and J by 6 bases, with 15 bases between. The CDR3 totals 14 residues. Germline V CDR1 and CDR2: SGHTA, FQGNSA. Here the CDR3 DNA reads TGTGCCAGCAGGTCAGGGGAGTTGGGCAATGAGCAGTTCTTC. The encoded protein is CASRSGELGNEQFF. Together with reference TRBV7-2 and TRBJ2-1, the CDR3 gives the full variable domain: GAGVSQSPSNKVTEKGKDVELRCDPISGHTALYWYRQSLGQGLEFLIYFQGNSAPDKSGLPSDRFSAERTGGSVSTLTIQRTQQEDSAVYLCASRSGELGNEQFFGPGTRLTVL.

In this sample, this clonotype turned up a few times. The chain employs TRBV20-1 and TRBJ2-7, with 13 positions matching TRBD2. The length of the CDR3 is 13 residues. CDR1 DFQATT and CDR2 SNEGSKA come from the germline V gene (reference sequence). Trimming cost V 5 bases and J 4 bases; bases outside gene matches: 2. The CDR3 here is CSASTSGRYEQYF. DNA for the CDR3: TGCAGTGCTTCGACTAGCGGGAGGTACGAGCAGTACTTC.

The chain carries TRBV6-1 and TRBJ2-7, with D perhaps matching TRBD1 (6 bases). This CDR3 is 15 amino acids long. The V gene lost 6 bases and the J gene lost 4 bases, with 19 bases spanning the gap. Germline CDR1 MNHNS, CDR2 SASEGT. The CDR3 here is CASSHRVGIKYEQYF. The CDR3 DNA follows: TGTGCCAGCAGCCACAGGGTCGGGATTAAATACGAGCAGTACTTC.

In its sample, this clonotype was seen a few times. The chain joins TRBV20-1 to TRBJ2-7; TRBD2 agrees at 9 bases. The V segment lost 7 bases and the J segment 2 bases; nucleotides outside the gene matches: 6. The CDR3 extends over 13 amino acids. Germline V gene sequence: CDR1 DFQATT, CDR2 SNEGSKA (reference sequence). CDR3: CSGRREGPYEQYF. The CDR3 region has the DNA TGCAGTGGTCGGCGGGAGGGCCCCTACGAGCAGTACTTC.

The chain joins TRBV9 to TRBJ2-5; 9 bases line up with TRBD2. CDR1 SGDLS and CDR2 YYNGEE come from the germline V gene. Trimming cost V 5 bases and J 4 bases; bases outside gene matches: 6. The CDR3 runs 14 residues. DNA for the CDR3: TGTGCCAGCAGTGTGGGACTAGCTCGAGAGACCCAGTACTTC. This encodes CASSVGLARETQYF.

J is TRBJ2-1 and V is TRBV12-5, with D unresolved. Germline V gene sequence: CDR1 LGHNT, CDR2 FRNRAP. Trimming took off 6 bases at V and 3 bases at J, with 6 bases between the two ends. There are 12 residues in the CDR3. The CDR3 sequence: CASGSFYNEQFF. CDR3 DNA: TGTGCTAGTGGAAGCTTCTACAATGAGCAGTTCTTC. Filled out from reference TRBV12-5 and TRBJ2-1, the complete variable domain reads DARVTQTPRHKVTEMGQEVTMRCQPILGHNTVFWYRQTMMQGLELLAYFRNRAPLDDSGMPKDRFSAEMPDATLATLKIQPSEPRDSAVYFCASGSFYNEQFFGPGTRLTVL.

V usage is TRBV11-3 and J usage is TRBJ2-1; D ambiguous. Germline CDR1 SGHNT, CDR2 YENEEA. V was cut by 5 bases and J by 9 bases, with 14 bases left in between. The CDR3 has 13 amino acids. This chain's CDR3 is CASSKGLRGEQFF. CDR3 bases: TGTGCCAGCAGCAAAGGGCTTCGTGGTGAGCAGTTCTTC.

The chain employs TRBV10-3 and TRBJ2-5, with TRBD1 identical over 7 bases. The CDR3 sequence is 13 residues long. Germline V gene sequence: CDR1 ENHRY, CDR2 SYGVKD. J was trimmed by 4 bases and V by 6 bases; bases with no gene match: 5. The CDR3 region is CAIRVTGVETQYF. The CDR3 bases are TGTGCCATCAGGGTAACAGGGGTAGAGACCCAGTACTTC.